Below, one T cell receptor beta chain is given with its context. This specimen comes from a study of control samples from healthy donors and cancer patients. TCRdb keeps only in-frame clones here, not all; method: immunoSEQ multiplex PCR. The table has roughly 130,000 clones, approximately 94% seen once. The CDR3 runs 16 residues. V was trimmed by 1 base and J by 6 bases, leaving 13 bases between them. Germline V gives CDR1 MNHEY, CDR2 SVGAGI. This sequence was found in a man in his fifties or sixties with head and neck cancer. The sample comprised PBMCs. The rearrangement links TRBV6-5 to TRBJ1-6; maybe TRBD1 (6 bases). The CDR3 DNA is TGTGCCAGCAGTTACTTGAATACAGGGAGTAATTCACCCCTCCACTTT. Its translation is CASSYLNTGSNSPLHF.